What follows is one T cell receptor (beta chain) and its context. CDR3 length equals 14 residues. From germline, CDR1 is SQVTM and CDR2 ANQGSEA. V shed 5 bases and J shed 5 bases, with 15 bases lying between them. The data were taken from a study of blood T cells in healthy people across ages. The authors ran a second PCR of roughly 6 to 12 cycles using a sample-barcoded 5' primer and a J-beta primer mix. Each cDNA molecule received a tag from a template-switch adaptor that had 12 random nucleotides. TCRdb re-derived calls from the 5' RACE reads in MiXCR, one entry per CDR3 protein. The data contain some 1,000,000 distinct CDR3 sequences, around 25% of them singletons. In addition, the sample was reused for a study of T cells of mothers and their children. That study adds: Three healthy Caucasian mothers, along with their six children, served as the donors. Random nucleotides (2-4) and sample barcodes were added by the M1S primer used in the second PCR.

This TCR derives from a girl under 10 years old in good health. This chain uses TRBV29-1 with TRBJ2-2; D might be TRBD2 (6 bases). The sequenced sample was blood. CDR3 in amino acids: CSVFGGSGTGELFF. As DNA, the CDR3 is TGCAGCGTTTTTGGAGGGAGTGGGACCGGGGAGCTGTTTTTT.